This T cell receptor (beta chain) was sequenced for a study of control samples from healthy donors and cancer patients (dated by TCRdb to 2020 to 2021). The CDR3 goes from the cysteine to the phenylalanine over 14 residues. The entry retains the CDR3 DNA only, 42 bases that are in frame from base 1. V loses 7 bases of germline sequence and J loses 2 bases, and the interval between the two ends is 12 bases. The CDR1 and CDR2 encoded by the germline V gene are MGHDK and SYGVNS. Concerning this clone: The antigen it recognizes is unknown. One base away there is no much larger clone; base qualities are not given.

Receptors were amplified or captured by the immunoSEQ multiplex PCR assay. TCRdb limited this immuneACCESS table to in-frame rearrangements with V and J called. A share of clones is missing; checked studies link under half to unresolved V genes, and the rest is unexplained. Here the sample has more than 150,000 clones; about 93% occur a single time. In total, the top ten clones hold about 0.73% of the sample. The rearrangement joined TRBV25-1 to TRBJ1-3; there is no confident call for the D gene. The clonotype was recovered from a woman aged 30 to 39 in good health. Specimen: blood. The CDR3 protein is CASNGAYPGNTIYF. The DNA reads TGTGCCAGCAACGGAGCCTATCCTGGAAACACCATATATTTT.